The source of this TCR beta chain is a study of CD8 T cells in Susac syndrome. Findings and caveats of the study: Maximal CD8+ clonal expansion in Susac was observed within TEMRA cells and among active patients.

An amount of RNA that ranged from roughly 0.45 to 1 ug was reverse transcribed with random hexamers. Each CDR3 protein gets one entry after TCRdb re-called the immunoSEQ multiplex PCR reads with MiXCR. Of over a thousand distinct CDR3 sequences listed, 55% to 80% are singletons. V lost 5 bases and J 3 bases, leaving 13 bases between the germline ends. Germline CDR1 reads SGHNT; CDR2 reads YENEEA. CDR3 size: 14 residues. Turning to this clonotype: The antigen is unknown. This could be a read error, since a much larger clone is one nucleotide away.

Staining for CD27 and CD45RA defined the memory subsets used in TEMRA sorting. For both total CD8+ cells and sorted CD8+ TEMRA cells, sequencing was carried out. The receptor comes from a human donor with Susac syndrome. Specimen: CD8+ TEMRA cells from PBMCs. Subset denoted: FACS-sorted terminally differentiated effector memory CD8+ T cells re-expressing CD45RA (CD8+ TEMRA). V usage is TRBV11-3 and J usage is TRBJ1-2; a weak D match, TRBD1 (5 bases). Here the CDR3 DNA reads TGTGCCAGCAGCCCCCGGGGGTCCGACTATGGCTACACCTTC. This sequence encodes CASSPRGSDYGYTF.